Shown below are 12 T cell receptor beta chains from a single sample sequenced in a study of T cells after posttransplantation cyclophosphamide. Busulfan-fludarabine conditioning, marrow transplant, and cyclophosphamide on days +3 and +4 were administered. The repertoire was sequenced with immunoSEQ multiplex PCR; TCRdb's copy has only in-frame clones and lacks some. The repertoire yields around 13,000 clones, none seen only once; the top ten contain about 25%. The material was PBMCs, obtained after allogeneic stem cell transplant with posttransplant cyclophosphamide. Every receptor here comes from a female patient between 35 and 55 years old who received an allogeneic stem cell transplant from an unrelated donor, was CMV-positive, and had acute GVHD only. These T cells may partly come from the graft donor.

This clone was recorded at least ten times. The rearrangement links TRBV4-2 to TRBJ2-3, with D maybe TRBD2 (6 bases). The CDR3 covers 16 residues. Trimming shortened V by 3 bases and J by 3 bases, and 16 bases separated the two germline ends. Germline loops: CDR1 LGHNA, CDR2 YNFKEQ. CDR3 sequence: CASSHIFSGVTDTQYF. CDR3 in DNA: TGTGCCAGCAGCCACATATTTAGCGGAGTAACAGATACGCAGTATTTT.

The chain couples TRBV9 to TRBJ2-5; 10 positions match TRBD2. The V gene end was trimmed by 3 bases and the J gene end by 2 bases; junction bases not matched to a gene: 1. This CDR3 comprises 14 residues. CDR1 is SGDLS and CDR2 is YYNGEE in the germline V gene. The CDR3 loop reads CASSAGLAQETQYF. DNA of the CDR3: TGTGCCAGCAGCGCGGGACTAGCGCAAGAGACCCAGTACTTC.

In this sample, this clone turned up many times. This chain uses TRBV5-1 with TRBJ2-1; 7 bases are a match to TRBD2. Looked up from germline, CDR1 is SGHRS and CDR2 is YFSETQ. V shed 0 bases, J shed 5 bases, and the junction held 5 bases outside the gene matches. This CDR3 contains 15 residues. The CDR3 sequence is CASSLDWGGDNEQFF. The CDR3 DNA reads TGCGCCAGCAGCTTGGACTGGGGGGGGGACAATGAGCAGTTCTTC.

The rearrangement joins TRBV15 to TRBJ1-2, with D possibly matching TRBD1 (5 bases). The germline gives CDR1 LNHNV, CDR2 YYDKDF (reference sequence). V gave up 0 bases and J gave up 2 bases, with 10 bases separating them. CDR3 length: 15 residues. CDR3 in amino acids: CATSREAGLNYGYTF. In DNA, the CDR3 is TGTGCCACCAGCAGAGAGGCAGGGTTAAACTATGGCTACACCTTC. Full variable domain (rest looked up from reference TRBV15 and TRBJ1-2): DAMVIQNPRYQVTQFGKPVTLSCSQTLNHNVMYWYQQKSSQAPKLLFHYYDKDFNNEADTPDNFQSRRPNTSFCFLDIRSPGLGDTAMYLCATSREAGLNYGYTFGSGTRLTVV.

The chain has TRBV28 and TRBJ2-2; D is unresolved. The V gene's germline CDR1 is MDHEN and CDR2 SYDVKM. The CDR3 is 13 residues long. The ends were cut back, 4 bases at V and 7 bases at J, with 10 bases in the middle. This chain's CDR3 is CASSSPLIGELFF. The CDR3 DNA reads TGTGCCAGCAGTTCCCCCCTAATCGGGGAGCTGTTTTTT. Using reference TRBV28 and TRBJ2-2 for the parts outside the CDR3, the full variable domain is DVKVTQSSRYLVKRTGEKVFLECVQDMDHENMFWYRQDPGLGLRLIYFSYDVKMKEKGDIPEGYSVSREKKERFSLILESASTNQTSMYLCASSSPLIGELFFGEGSRLTVL.

This clone was detected many times. This chain joins TRBV30 and TRBJ1-5; TRBD1 agrees at 9 bases. Germline V CDR1 and CDR2: GTSNPN, SVGIG (reference sequence). V lost 1 base and J lost 6; bases outside the gene matches: 1. The CDR3 runs 13 residues. In DNA form, the CDR3 reads TGTGCCTGGAGTGAGGACAGGGGTCAGCCCCAGCATTTT. Protein product: CAWSEDRGQPQHF.

This clone was seen a handful of times. The V and J genes are TRBV9 and TRBJ2-2; the match to TRBD2 covers 8 bases. Trimming cost V 1 base and J 6 bases; bases outside gene matches: 11. The CDR3 length is 17 residues. CDR1 and CDR2 from the germline V gene are SGDLS and YYNGEE. CDR3 sequence reads: CASSVPVRGGNAGELFF. The CDR3 DNA is TGTGCCAGCAGCGTACCTGTTCGGGGGGGCAACGCCGGGGAGCTGTTTTTT.

This clone appeared a few times. V is TRBV7-2 and J is TRBJ2-3; no reliable D call. CDR1 is SGHTA, CDR2 FQGNSA, per germline. The CDR3 sequence is 13 residues long. The V end was cut by 3 bases, the J end by 6 bases, with 10 bases between. DNA for the CDR3: TGTGCCAGCAGCTTCACAGTAAGGGATACGCAGTATTTT. Translating it yields CASSFTVRDTQYF.

There are many counts of this clone. The genes are TRBV7-2 and TRBJ2-7; 11 nucleotides align to TRBD2. CDR1 is SGHTA, CDR2 FQGNSA, per germline. After removal of 5 bases from V and 2 bases from J, the junction contained 5 bases not matched to a gene. The CDR3 contains 15 residues. This CDR3 reads CASSPTSGTAYEQYF. Here the CDR3 DNA reads TGTGCCAGCAGCCCGACTAGCGGGACGGCCTACGAGCAGTACTTC.

J is TRBJ2-7 and V is TRBV28; 9 bases agree with TRBD2. The CDR3 contains 15 residues. The V gene end was trimmed by 6 bases and the J gene end by 0 bases; junction bases not matched to a gene: 6. From germline, CDR1 is MDHEN and CDR2 SYDVKM. CDR3 residues: CASSGLARSSYEQYF. In nucleotides, the CDR3 is TGTGCCAGCAGCGGACTAGCGAGGAGCTCCTACGAGCAGTACTTC.

This clone came up many times. The chain joins TRBV15 to TRBJ2-5; D might be TRBD1 (6 bases). Germline CDR1 is LNHNV and CDR2 is YYDKDF (reference sequence). Trimming took 0 bases from V and 1 from J, leaving 9 bases between them. The CDR3 is 15 residues long. The DNA for the CDR3 is TGTGCCACCAGCAGAGATAGGGGGTCCCAAGAGACCCAGTACTTC. It specifies CATSRDRGSQETQYF.

The rearrangement links TRBV5-1 to TRBJ2-5; 7 bases agree with TRBD1. The J call may be faulty, since TRBJ2-7 better matches the DNA end. The CDR3 is 14 residues long. From germline, CDR1 is SGHRS and CDR2 YFSETQ. In DNA form, the CDR3 reads TGCGCCAGCAGCTTGATAGGGGGCAACTACGAGCAGTACTTC. Encoded protein: CASSLIGGNYEQYF.